This TCR beta chain was observed in a study of spatial heterogeneity in lung cancer. Study in general: In tumor regions, TCR transcript counts tracked strongly with a T cell module score from matched bulk RNA-seq. The study observed each unique TCR and UMI combination more than ten times on average in raw reads.

Each CDR3 protein is one row after TCRdb ran MiXCR on the 5' RACE reads. The table has about 9,600 distinct CDR3 sequences, 12% seen once. Stated time point: sample taken at primary tumor resection. The donor population consisted of under 75 patients with untreated, early-stage non-small cell lung cancer. Germline V CDR1 and CDR2: DFQATT, SNEGSKA (reference sequence). V shed 1 base, J shed 2 bases, and the junction held 7 bases outside the gene matches. The CDR3 sequence is 17 residues long. This clonotype was observed at least ten times. What it binds is not known. Points from the study as a whole: Tumor mutation count correlated with how many alpha and beta TCRs expanded intratumorally. Estimated TCR-seq coverage of tumor T cells was only roughly 7% for alpha chains. For beta chains, the corresponding estimate was 13% to 15%.

The material was lung tumor tissue, obtained at surgery. This receptor was obtained from a male donor with early-stage non-small cell lung cancer. The chain employs TRBV20-1 and TRBJ2-6; 8 bases are shared with TRBD2. In DNA, the CDR3 is TGCAGTGCTAGAGGAGGTAGCGGGGACACTGGGGCCAACGTCCTGACTTTC. This sequence encodes CSARGGSGDTGANVLTF.